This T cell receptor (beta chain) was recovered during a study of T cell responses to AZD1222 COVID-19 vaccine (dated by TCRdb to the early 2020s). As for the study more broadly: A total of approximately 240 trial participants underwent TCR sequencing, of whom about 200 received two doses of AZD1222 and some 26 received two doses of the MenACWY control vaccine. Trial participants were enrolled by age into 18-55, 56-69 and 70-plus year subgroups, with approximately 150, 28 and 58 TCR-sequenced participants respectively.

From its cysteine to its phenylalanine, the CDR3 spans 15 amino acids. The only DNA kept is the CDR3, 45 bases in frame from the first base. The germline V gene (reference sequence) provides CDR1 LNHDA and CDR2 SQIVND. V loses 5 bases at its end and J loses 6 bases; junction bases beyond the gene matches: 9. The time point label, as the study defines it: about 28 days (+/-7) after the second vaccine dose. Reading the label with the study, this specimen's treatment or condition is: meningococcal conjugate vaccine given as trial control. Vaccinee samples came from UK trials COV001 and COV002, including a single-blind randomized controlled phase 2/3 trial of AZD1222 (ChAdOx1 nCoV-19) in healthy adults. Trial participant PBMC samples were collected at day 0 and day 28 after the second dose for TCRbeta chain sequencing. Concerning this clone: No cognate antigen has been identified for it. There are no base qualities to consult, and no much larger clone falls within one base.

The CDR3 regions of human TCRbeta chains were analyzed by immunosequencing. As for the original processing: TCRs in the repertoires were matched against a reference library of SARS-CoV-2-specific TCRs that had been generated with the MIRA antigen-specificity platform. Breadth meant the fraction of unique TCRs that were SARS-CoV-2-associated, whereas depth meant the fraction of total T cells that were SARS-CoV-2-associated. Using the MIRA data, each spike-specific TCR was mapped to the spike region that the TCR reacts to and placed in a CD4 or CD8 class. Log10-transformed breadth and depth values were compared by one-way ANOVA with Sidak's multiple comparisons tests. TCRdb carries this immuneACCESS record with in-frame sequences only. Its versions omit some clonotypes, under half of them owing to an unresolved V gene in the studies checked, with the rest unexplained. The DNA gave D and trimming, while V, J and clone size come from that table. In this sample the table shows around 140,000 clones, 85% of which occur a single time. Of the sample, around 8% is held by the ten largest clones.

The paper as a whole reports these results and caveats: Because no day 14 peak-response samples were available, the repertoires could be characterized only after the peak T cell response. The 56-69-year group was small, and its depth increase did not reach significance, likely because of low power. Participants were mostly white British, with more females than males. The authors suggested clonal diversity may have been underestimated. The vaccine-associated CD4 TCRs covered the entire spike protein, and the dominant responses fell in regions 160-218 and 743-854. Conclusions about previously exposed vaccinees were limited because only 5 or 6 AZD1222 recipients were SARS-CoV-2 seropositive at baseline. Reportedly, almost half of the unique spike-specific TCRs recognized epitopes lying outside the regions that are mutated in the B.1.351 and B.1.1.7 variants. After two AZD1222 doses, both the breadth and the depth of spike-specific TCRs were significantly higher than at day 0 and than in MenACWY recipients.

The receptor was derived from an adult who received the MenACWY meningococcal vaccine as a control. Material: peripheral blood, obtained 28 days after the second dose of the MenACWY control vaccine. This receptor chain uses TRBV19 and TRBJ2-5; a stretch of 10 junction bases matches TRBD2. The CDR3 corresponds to CASSVTGTSAKTQYF. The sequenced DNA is TGTGCCAGTAGTGTCACCGGGACTAGCGCAAAGACCCAGTACTTC.